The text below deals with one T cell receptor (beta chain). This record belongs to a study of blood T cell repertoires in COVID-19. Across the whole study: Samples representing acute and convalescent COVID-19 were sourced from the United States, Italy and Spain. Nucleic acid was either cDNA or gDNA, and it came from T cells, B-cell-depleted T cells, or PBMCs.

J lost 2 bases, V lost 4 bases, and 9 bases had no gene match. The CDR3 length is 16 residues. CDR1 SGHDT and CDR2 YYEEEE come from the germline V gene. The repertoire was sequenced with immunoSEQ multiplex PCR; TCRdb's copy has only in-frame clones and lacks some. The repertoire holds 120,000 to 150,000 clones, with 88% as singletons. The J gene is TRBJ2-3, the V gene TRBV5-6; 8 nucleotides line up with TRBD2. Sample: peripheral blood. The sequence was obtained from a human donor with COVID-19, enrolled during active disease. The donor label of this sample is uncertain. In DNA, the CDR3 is TGTGCCAGCAGCCCATTGGCGGGGGGAACCACAGATACGCAGTATTTT. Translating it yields CASSPLAGGTTDTQYF.